This entry lists 13 T cell receptor beta chains sequenced from one sample in a study of T cell responses to AZD1222 COVID-19 vaccine. Measured with immunoSEQ multiplex PCR; TCRdb has only the in-frame clones, and not every one. This sample has more than 100,000 clones, with roughly nine tenths found just once. This material consisted of peripheral blood, taken on day 0 of AZD1222 vaccination. Receptor source: an adult in good health.

The chain employs TRBV6-1 and TRBJ1-1, with D maybe TRBD1 (5 bases). V shed 2 bases and J shed 3 bases, with 10 bases lying between them. This CDR3 comprises 14 residues. Germline loops: CDR1 MNHNS, CDR2 SASEGT. CDR3 coding DNA: TGTGCCAGCAGTGAAATTGGGGCCGACACTGAAGCTTTCTTT. The encoded protein is CASSEIGADTEAFF.

The chain is built from TRBV28 and TRBJ1-1; D remains unclear. The CDR3 totals 14 residues. With 3 bases removed from V and 10 bases from J, the gap between germline ends came to 18 bases. Germline assignment: CDR1 MDHEN and CDR2 SYDVKM. CDR3 sequence reads: CASSFPMGGLGAFF. In nucleotides, the CDR3 is TGTGCCAGCAGTTTCCCCATGGGAGGGCTCGGAGCTTTCTTT. The whole variable domain, filled in from reference TRBV28 and TRBJ1-1, reads DVKVTQSSRYLVKRTGEKVFLECVQDMDHENMFWYRQDPGLGLRLIYFSYDVKMKEKGDIPEGYSVSREKKERFSLILESASTNQTSMYLCASSFPMGGLGAFFGQGTRLTVV.

The CDR3 here is CASSPRTSYEQYF. As DNA, the CDR3 is TGTGCCAGCAGCCCCCGGACTAGCTACGAGCAGTACTTC. This chain joins TRBV7-2 and TRBJ2-7; the match to TRBD2 covers 7 bases. Germline CDR1 reads SGHTA; CDR2 reads FQGNSA. The V segment lost 5 bases and the J segment 3 bases; nucleotides outside the gene matches: 4. The CDR3 is 13 residues long.

The chain uses TRBV18 and TRBJ1-3, with D possibly being TRBD1 (5 bases). Germline V gene lookup returns CDR1 KGHSH and CDR2 LQKENI. The V end was cut by 3 bases, the J end by 5 bases, with 11 bases between. The CDR3 has 14 amino acids. CDR3 DNA: TGTGCCAGCTCACCCCCAGGGACCAGAAACACCATATATTTT. Amino acid sequence: CASSPPGTRNTIYF.

V is TRBV29-1 and J is TRBJ2-3; no clear D. V lost 4 bases, J lost 6 bases, and 11 bases lay in between. Germline CDR1 and CDR2: SQVTM and ANQGSEA. The CDR3 is made up of 12 amino acids. The CDR3: CSVGGDGDTQYF. CDR3 DNA sequence: TGCAGCGTTGGAGGCGACGGGGATACGCAGTATTTT.

V and J are TRBV19 and TRBJ2-5, with TRBD2 matching 9 bases. CDR3 length: 15 amino acids. The V and J ends lost 7 bases and 2 bases, in that order; junction bases with no gene match: 8. Germline V gene sequence: CDR1 LNHDA, CDR2 SQIVND (reference sequence). CDR3 residues: CASTRTSELQETQYF. In DNA form, the CDR3 reads TGTGCCAGTACTAGGACTAGCGAGTTACAAGAGACCCAGTACTTC.

The chain recombines TRBV7-9 with TRBJ1-1, with D possibly TRBD1 on 6 matching bases. The ends were cut back, 5 bases at V and 5 bases at J, with 18 bases in the middle. Germline V gene lookup returns CDR1 SEHNR and CDR2 FQNEAQ (reference sequence). The CDR3 sequence is 15 residues long. The CDR3 DNA is TGTGCCAGCAGCGAACAGGGATCAGGGGTTACTGAAGCTTTCTTT. Encoded protein: CASSEQGSGVTEAFF.

This chain uses TRBV9 with TRBJ2-5, with 8 bases identical to TRBD1. Germline loops: CDR1 SGDLS, CDR2 YYNGEE. This CDR3 has 15 amino acids. Trimming at V came to 3 bases and at J to 5 bases, leaving 9 bases not matched to a gene. CDR3 nucleotide sequence: TGTGCCAGCAGCGCAGGACCACAGGGGGAGGAGACCCAGTACTTC. It specifies CASSAGPQGEETQYF.

The genes are TRBV10-3 and TRBJ1-3, with 8 bases that match TRBD1. The germline CDR1 and CDR2 sequences are ENHRY and SYGVKD. The CDR3 spans 14 residues. V shed 2 bases and J 5 bases; nucleotides not matched to a gene: 2. The CDR3 DNA reads TGTGCCATCAGTGAGGGACAGGGAAGAAACACCATATATTTT. This encodes CAISEGQGRNTIYF.

This clone turned up a few times. V is TRBV19 and J is TRBJ1-2; D call uncertain. The CDR3 consists of 17 residues. The germline V gene has CDR1 LNHDA and CDR2 SQIVND (reference sequence). The ends were cut back, 4 bases at V and 7 bases at J, with 25 bases in the middle. As DNA, the CDR3 is TGTGCCAGTAGTACCCCCCACTCCCCCGGAGTCGTGGCTGGCTACACCTTC. This codes for CASSTPHSPGVVAGYTF.

This clone appeared a single time. One end of the junction is discordant with germline, which a read error may explain. This chain joins TRBV5-1 and TRBJ2-2; 8 bases match TRBD1. The CDR3 totals 16 residues. Germline assignment: CDR1 SGHRS and CDR2 YFSETQ. The CDR3 protein is CASSLAQGASTGELFF. The CDR3 DNA sequence: TGCGCCAGCAGTTTGGCCCAGGGGGCGAGCACCGGGGAGCTGTTTTTT.

The gene calls are TRBV18 and TRBJ1-2, with D possibly TRBD1 on 6 matching bases. V gave up 2 bases and J gave up 4 bases, with 17 bases separating them. There are 16 residues in the CDR3. Germline values: CDR1 KGHSH, CDR2 LQKENI. This CDR3 is CASSPSGQSSSYGYTF. The CDR3 DNA sequence: TGTGCCAGCTCACCATCTGGACAGAGCTCCAGCTATGGCTACACCTTC. Supplemented by reference TRBV18 and TRBJ1-2, the full variable domain reads NAGVMQNPRHLVRRRGQEARLRCSPMKGHSHVYWYRQLPEEGLKFMVYLQKENIIDESGMPKERFSAEFPKEGPSILRIQQVVRGDSAAYFCASSPSGQSSSYGYTFGSGTRLTVV.

The chain joins TRBV19 to TRBJ2-7, with 9 bases identical to TRBD2. The CDR3 consists of 14 residues. CDR1 and CDR2 from the germline V gene are LNHDA and SQIVND (reference sequence). J gave up 3 bases and V 6 bases, and 6 bases lay outside the gene matches. CDR3 in DNA: TGTGCCAGTAGCCCGGGACTAGCATACTACGAGCAGTACTTC. Its protein product is CASSPGLAYYEQYF.